This T cell receptor beta chain comes out of a study of response to subunit inactivated influenza vaccine (dated by TCRdb to 2016 to 2018). Looking at the study overall: To follow how T cells responded to a trivalent subunit inactivated influenza vaccine, the researchers relied on deep quantitative profiling of the T cell receptor repertoire. Overall results and qualifications from the work: The authors suggested that each seasonal influenza vaccination may recruit only a limited number of new T cells.

After removal of 3 bases from V and 10 bases from J, the junction retains 8 bases not matched to a gene. CDR3 length: 13 amino acids, cysteine to phenylalanine. Only the CDR3 DNA stays, 39 bases, in frame from base 1. Library generation was performed with RT-PCR. Sequencing was performed on an Illumina HiSeq 2500. TCRdb reprocessed the public reads (quality trimming at Q25 with fastp, clone calling with MiXCR) and kept in-frame beta chains. Duplicate CDR3 protein sequences are folded into a single record with the most common DNA and genes. The sample contains some 300,000 distinct CDR3 sequences, about 20% of them found a single time. The ten most abundant clones make up around 10% of the sample. This clonotype was detected a few times. Its recognized antigen is unknown. Base qualities are not at hand, and no much larger clone is one base apart.

The chain joins TRBV12-3 or TRBV12-4 to TRBJ1-1, with 7 central nucleotides matching TRBD1. The sequence was obtained from a man aged 45 to 70 who received an inactivated influenza vaccine. Donor details come from another sample of the same person, matched by shared clones. The sequences come from PBMCs from blood, collected less than 22 months after vaccination. The CDR3 region reads CASSLGRGKTAFF. The DNA is as follows: TGTGCCAGCAGTTTGGGCAGGGGGAAAACAGCTTTCTTT.